The next 13 T cell receptor beta chains were all read from a single sample in a study of T cells in Graves' hyperthyroidism and ophthalmopathy. The TCR beta CDR3 regions underwent amplification using RNA transcripts as the source. First-round RT-PCR with HTBI primers amplified the TCR CDR3 region. MiXCR was run by TCRdb on the multiplex PCR reads, yielding one entry per CDR3 protein. Among around 660,000 distinct CDR3 sequences listed, roughly 46% were seen once. Sequenced sample: peripheral blood or thyroid tissue (not recorded which). Receptors were obtained from an adult man with Graves' disease, either hyperthyroidism or ophthalmopathy (not recorded which).

The V call is TRBV19, the J call TRBJ2-5; 9 bases line up with TRBD2. Germline V gene data show CDR1 as LNHDA and CDR2 as SQIVND (reference sequence). The length of the CDR3 is 15 residues. The V and J ends lost 7 bases and 5 bases, in that order; junction bases with no gene match: 11. The CDR3 region has the DNA TGTGCCAGTACTGCGCTAGCGGGATCCAGTGAGACCCAGTACTTC. Its protein product is CASTALAGSSETQYF.

In its sample, this clonotype was seen a few times. V is TRBV7-9 and J is TRBJ1-3; the D is unclear. V was cut by 5 bases and J by 4 bases, with 12 bases left in between. Germline CDR1 and CDR2: SEHNR and FQNEAQ (reference sequence). The CDR3 is made up of 14 amino acids. CDR3 protein: CASSQDFWGNTIYF. The CDR3 nucleotides are TGTGCCAGCAGCCAAGATTTTTGGGGAAACACCATATATTTT. The entire variable domain, with the rest obtained from reference TRBV7-9 and TRBJ1-3, is as follows: DTGVSQNPRHKITKRGQNVTFRCDPISEHNRLYWYRQTLGQGPEFLTYFQNEAQLEKSRLLSDRFSAERPKGSFSTLEIQRTEQGDSAMYLCASSQDFWGNTIYFGEGSWLTVV.

This clonotype was picked up a small number of times. The chain has TRBV7-8 and TRBJ2-7; D is ambiguous. V lost 0 bases and J lost 9, with 12 bases in between. The CDR3 has 13 residues. CDR1 is SGHVS and CDR2 is FQNEAQ in the germline V gene. In DNA, the CDR3 is TGTGCCAGCAGCTTAGCCGACGCAGGCGTGCAGTACTTC. This gives the protein CASSLADAGVQYF.

This clonotype was seen only a few times. The V call is TRBV5-1, the J call TRBJ2-5; D possibly matches TRBD1 or TRBD2 (6 bases each). Germline loops: CDR1 SGHRS, CDR2 YFSETQ. V was cut by 1 base and J by 4 bases, with 20 bases left in between. This CDR3 is built from 17 residues. The CDR3 DNA reads TGCGCCAGCAGCTTGTTAGGGGGAGGCGCCTGGGGAGAGACCCAGTACTTC. As protein: CASSLLGGGAWGETQYF.

CDR3 residues: CASSTDSRAFF. CDR3 bases: TGCGCCAGCAGCACGGACAGCCGAGCTTTCTTT. The chain joins TRBV5-1 to TRBJ1-1, with TRBD1 as a possible D gene (6 bases). Trimming took off 4 bases at V and 10 bases at J, with 11 bases between the two ends. The CDR3 covers 11 residues. Per germline, CDR1 SGHRS and CDR2 YFSETQ.

V and J are TRBV20-1 and TRBJ1-6; 8 bases fit TRBD1. The V gene end was trimmed by 3 bases and the J gene end by 6 bases; junction bases not matched to a gene: 10. CDR1 is DFQATT and CDR2 is SNEGSKA in the germline V gene (reference sequence). This CDR3 has 16 amino acids. The CDR3 sequence is CSASPHTDRGNSPLHF. The CDR3 region has the DNA TGCAGTGCTAGCCCGCACACCGACAGGGGTAATTCACCCCTCCACTTT.

Details on this clonotype: This may be a read error: a much more frequent sequence differs by one nucleotide. This chain links TRBV7-9 with TRBJ2-7; TRBD2 matches 7 bases. Germline V lookup: CDR1 SEHNR, CDR2 FQNEAQ (reference sequence). The CDR3 is 14 amino acids. The CDR3 sequence is CASSLGGGAGEKYF. In DNA, the CDR3 is TGTGCCAGCAGCTTGGGCGGGGGAGCGGGCGAGAAGTACTTC.

This clonotype was found a few times. This chain links TRBV7-9 with TRBJ2-7, with a tentative D call TRBD1 (6 bases). The CDR3 is 15 residues long. V lost 3 bases, J lost 7 bases, and 19 bases lay in between. The germline gives CDR1 SEHNR, CDR2 FQNEAQ (reference sequence). Here the CDR3 DNA reads TGTGCCAGCAGCTTGCGACACCGGGACAAACAAGAGCAGTACTTC. The encoded protein is CASSLRHRDKQEQYF.

The chain recombines TRBV7-8 with TRBJ1-2, with D uncertain. The CDR3 consists of 15 residues. Between the trimmed V and J ends, which lost 5 bases and 4 bases, there was a span of 17 bases. Looked up from germline, CDR1 is SGHVS and CDR2 is FQNEAQ. The DNA for the CDR3 is TGTGCCAGCAGCCAAGACTACGGATACTCCTATGGCTACACCTTC. It is translated as CASSQDYGYSYGYTF.

This clonotype has a count of ten or more. The rearrangement joins TRBV5-1 to TRBJ1-6; 7 nucleotides line up with TRBD1. Per germline, CDR1 SGHRS and CDR2 YFSETQ. The CDR3 covers 16 residues. V was pared by 1 base and J by 7 bases, with 8 bases of the junction left unmatched. The CDR3 loop reads CASSLSPDRVNSPLHF. The CDR3 region has the DNA TGCGCCAGCAGCTTGTCTCCCGACAGGGTAAATTCACCCCTCCACTTT.

The rearrangement links TRBV2 to TRBJ2-7; TRBD1 matches 7 bases. V lost 4 bases to trimming and J lost 3 bases; unmatched junction nucleotides: 9. This CDR3 region has 15 residues. Germline loops: CDR1 SNHLY, CDR2 FYNNEI. CDR3 protein: CASSASGGFIYEQYF. The CDR3 region has the DNA TGTGCCAGCAGTGCATCAGGGGGTTTTATCTACGAGCAGTACTTC.

This clonotype was picked up a small number of times. The chain carries TRBV7-8 and TRBJ2-5; D is perhaps TRBD1 (6 bases). Trimming pared 5 bases from V and 9 bases from J, leaving 19 bases between. Per the germline V gene, CDR1 is SGHVS and CDR2 is FQNEAQ. This CDR3 has 14 amino acids. The CDR3 DNA reads as TGTGCCAGCAGCGCAGGGACACCAAGGCAGCCCCAGTACTTC. Translation: CASSAGTPRQPQYF.

The chain couples TRBV20-1 to TRBJ1-6; D gene ambiguous. Germline lookup yields CDR1 DFQATT and CDR2 SNEGSKA (reference sequence). The V and J ends lost 4 bases and 11 bases respectively, with 12 bases between them. This CDR3 spans 12 amino acids. This chain's CDR3 is CSATGNQTPLHF. CDR3 bases: TGCAGTGCTACAGGCAATCAAACACCCCTCCACTTT.